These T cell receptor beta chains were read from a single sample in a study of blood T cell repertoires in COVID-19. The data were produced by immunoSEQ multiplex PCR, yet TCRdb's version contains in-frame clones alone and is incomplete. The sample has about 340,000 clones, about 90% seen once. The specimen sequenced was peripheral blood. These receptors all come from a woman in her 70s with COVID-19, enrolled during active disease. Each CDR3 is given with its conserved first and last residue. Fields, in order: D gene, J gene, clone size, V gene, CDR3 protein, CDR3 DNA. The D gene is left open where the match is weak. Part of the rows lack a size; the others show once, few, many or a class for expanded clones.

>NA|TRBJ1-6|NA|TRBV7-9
CASSLLQDNSPLHF
TGTGCCAGCAGCTTACTGCAGGATAATTCACCCCTCCACTTT
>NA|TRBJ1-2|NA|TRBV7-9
CASSEGQGYGYTF
TGTGCCAGCAGCGAAGGGCAGGGGTATGGCTACACCTTC
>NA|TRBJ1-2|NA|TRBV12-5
CASGLVRTGGYTF
TGTGCTAGTGGTTTGGTGAGAACTGGTGGCTACACCTTC
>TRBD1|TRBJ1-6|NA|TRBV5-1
CASSSGQGNSPLHF
TGCGCCAGCAGCTCGGGACAGGGTAATTCACCCCTCCACTTT
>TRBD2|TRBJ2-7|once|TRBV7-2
CASSPRASGEVHEQYF
TGTGCCAGCAGCCCCCGAGCTAGCGGGGAAGTGCACGAGCAGTACTTC
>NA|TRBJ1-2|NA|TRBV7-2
CASSLELLSTRGYGYTF
TGTGCCAGCAGCTTGGAGCTACTGTCCACCAGGGGATATGGCTACACCTTC
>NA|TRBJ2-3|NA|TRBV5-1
CASSPLSRGSTDTQYF
TGCGCCAGCAGCCCTTTGAGTCGCGGGAGCACAGATACGCAGTATTTT
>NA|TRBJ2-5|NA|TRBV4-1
CASSRRTEETQYF
TGCGCCAGCAGCCGACGGACAGAGGAGACCCAGTACTTC
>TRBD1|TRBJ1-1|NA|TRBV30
CAWRAGGRYTEAFF
TGTGCCTGGAGGGCAGGGGGCAGGTACACTGAAGCTTTCTTT
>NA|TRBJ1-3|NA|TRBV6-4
CASSDRVTDSGNTIYF
TGTGCCAGCAGTGACCGTGTGACTGACTCTGGAAACACCATATATTTT
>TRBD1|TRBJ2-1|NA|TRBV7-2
CASSSPGQGDNEQFF
TGTGCCAGCAGCTCGCCGGGACAGGGAGACAATGAGCAGTTCTTC
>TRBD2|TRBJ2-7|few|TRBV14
CASSQAKRGKLSYEQYF
TGTGCCAGCAGCCAAGCGAAGCGGGGGAAACTCTCCTACGAGCAGTACTTC
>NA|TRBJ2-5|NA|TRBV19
CASRVRSGHQETQYF
TGTGCCAGTAGGGTCAGGTCAGGCCACCAAGAGACCCAGTACTTC
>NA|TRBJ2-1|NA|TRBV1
CTSSQGTSGRRSYNEQFF
TGCACCAGCAGCCAGGGGACTAGCGGGCGTCGGTCCTACAATGAGCAGTTCTTC
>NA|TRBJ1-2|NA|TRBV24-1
CATSDSNYGYTF
TGTGCCACCAGTGACAGTAACTATGGCTACACCTTC
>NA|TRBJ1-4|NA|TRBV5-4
CASSVTVNEKLFF
TGTGCCAGCAGCGTGACAGTTAATGAAAAACTGTTTTTT
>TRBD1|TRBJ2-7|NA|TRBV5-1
CASSFGQGAREQYF
TGCGCCAGCAGCTTTGGACAGGGGGCGAGGGAGCAGTACTTC
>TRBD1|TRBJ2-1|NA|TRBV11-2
CASSTRQGSSYNEQFF
TGTGCCAGCAGCACCAGACAGGGCAGCTCCTACAATGAGCAGTTCTTC
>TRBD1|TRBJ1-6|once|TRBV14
CASSRKTGEVGNSPLHF
TGTGCCAGCAGCCGAAAAACAGGGGAGGTGGGGAATTCACCCCTCCACTTT
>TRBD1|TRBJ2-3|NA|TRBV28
CASSPTGTGKVKDTQYF
TGTGCCAGCAGTCCCACCGGGACAGGGAAAGTAAAAGATACGCAGTATTTT
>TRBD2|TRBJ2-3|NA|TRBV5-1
CASSFSGGGMTDTQYF
TGCGCCAGCAGCTTTTCAGGCGGGGGGATGACAGATACGCAGTATTTT
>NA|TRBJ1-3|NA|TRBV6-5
CASSYSGTLSGNTIYF
TGTGCCAGCAGTTACTCTGGGACACTCTCTGGAAACACCATATATTTT
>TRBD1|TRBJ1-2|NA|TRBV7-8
CASSSRDRIIYGYTF
TGTGCCAGCAGCAGCCGGGACAGGATTATCTATGGCTACACCTTC
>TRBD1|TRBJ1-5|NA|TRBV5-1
CASSEGQGDQPQHF
TGCGCCAGCAGCGAGGGACAGGGAGACCAGCCCCAGCATTTT
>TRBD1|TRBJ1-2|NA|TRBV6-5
CASRGQGNYGYTF
TGTGCCAGCAGGGGACAGGGGAACTATGGCTACACCTTC
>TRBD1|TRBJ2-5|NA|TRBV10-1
CASSAGTGTSLQETQYF
TGCGCCAGCAGTGCCGGGACAGGGACGAGCCTCCAAGAGACCCAGTACTTC